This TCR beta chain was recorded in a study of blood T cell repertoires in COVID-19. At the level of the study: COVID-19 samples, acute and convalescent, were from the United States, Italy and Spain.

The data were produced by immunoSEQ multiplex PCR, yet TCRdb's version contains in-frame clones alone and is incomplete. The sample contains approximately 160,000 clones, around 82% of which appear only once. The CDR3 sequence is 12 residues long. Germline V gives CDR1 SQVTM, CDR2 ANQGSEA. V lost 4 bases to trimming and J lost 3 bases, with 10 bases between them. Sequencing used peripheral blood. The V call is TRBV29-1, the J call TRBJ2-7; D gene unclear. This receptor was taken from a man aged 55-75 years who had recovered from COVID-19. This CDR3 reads CSVVVSSYEQYF. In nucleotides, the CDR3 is TGCAGCGTTGTGGTTTCGAGCTACGAGCAGTACTTC.